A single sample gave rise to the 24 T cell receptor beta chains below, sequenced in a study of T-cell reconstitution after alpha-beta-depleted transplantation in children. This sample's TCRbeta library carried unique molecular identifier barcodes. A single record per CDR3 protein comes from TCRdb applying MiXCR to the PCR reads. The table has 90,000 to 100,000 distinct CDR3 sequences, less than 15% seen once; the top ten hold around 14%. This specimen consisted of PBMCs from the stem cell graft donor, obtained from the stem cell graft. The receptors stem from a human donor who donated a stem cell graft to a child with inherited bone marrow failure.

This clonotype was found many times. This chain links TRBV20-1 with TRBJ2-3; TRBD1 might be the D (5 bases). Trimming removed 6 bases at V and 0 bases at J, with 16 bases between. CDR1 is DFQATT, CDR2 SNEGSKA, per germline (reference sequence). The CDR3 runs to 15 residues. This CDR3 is CSARPPQGSTDTQYF. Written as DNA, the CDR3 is TGCAGTGCCCGCCCCCCCCAGGGTAGCACAGATACGCAGTATTTT.

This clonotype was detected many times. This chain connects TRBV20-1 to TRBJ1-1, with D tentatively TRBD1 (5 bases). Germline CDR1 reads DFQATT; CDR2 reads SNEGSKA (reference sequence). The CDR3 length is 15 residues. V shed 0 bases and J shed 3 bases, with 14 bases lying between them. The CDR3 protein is CSARDYRAGDTEAFF. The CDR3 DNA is TGCAGTGCTAGAGATTACCGAGCGGGGGACACTGAAGCTTTCTTT.

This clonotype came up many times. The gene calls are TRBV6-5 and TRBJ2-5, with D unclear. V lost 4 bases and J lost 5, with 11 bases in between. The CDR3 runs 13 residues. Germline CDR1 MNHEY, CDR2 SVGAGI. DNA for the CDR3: TGTGCCAGCAGTTGGAAGCTATGGGAGACCCAGTACTTC. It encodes CASSWKLWETQYF.

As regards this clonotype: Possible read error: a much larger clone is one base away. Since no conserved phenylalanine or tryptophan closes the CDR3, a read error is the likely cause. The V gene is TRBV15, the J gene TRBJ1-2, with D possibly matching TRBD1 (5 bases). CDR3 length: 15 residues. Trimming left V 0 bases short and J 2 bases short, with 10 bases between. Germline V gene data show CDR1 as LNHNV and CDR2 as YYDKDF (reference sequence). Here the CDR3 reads CATSREIRENYGYTV. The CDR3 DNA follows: TGTGCCACCAGCAGAGAGATCAGGGAGAACTATGGCTACACCGTC.

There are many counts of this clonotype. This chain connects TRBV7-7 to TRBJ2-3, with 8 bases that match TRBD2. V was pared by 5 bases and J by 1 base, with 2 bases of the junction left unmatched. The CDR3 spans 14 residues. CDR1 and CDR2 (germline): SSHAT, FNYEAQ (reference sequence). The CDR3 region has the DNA TGTGCCAGCAGCCCGGGGGGGGGCACAGATACGCAGTATTTT. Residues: CASSPGGGTDTQYF.

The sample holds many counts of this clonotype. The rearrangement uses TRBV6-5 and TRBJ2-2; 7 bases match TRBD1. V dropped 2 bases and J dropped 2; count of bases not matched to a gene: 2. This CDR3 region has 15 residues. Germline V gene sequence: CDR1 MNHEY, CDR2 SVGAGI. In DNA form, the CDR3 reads TGTGCCAGCAGTTACGGGACAGCAAACACCGGGGAGCTGTTTTTT. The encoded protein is CASSYGTANTGELFF.

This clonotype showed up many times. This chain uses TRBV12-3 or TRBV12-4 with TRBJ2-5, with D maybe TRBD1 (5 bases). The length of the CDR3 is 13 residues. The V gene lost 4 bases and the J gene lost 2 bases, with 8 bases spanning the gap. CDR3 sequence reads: CASSSTGQETQYF. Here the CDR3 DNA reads TGTGCCAGCAGTTCTACAGGTCAAGAGACCCAGTACTTC.

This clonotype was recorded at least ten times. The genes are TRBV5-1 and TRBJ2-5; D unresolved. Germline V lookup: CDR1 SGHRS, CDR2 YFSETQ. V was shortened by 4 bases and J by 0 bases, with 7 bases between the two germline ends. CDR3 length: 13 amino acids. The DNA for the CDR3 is TGCGCCAGCAGCCCAGCGTACCAAGAGACCCAGTACTTC. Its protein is CASSPAYQETQYF.

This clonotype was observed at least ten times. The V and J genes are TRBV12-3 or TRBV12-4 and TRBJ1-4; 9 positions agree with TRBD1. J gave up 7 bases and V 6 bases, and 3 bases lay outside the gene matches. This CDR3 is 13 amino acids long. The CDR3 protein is CASSRDRAEKLFF. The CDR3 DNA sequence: TGTGCCAGCAGCCGGGACAGGGCTGAAAAACTGTTTTTT.

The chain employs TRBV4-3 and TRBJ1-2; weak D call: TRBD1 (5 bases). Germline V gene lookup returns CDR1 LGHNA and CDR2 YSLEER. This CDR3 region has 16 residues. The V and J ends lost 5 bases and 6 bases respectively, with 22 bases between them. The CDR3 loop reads CASSSQYRTQDDGYTF. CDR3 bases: TGCGCCAGCAGCTCACAGTACCGGACACAGGACGATGGCTACACCTTC.

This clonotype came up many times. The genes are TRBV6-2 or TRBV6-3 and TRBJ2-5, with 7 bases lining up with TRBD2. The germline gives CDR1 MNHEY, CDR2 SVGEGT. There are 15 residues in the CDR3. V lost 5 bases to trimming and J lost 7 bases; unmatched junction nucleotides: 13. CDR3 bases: TGTGCCAGCAGTGGTCGGGAGGCCCCTACGTGGACCCAGTACTTC. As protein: CASSGREAPTWTQYF.

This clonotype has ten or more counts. CDR3 DNA: TGCAGTGCCCCGGGGCAGCCCGAAGAAGCTTTCTTT. This translates into CSAPGQPEEAFF. This chain connects TRBV20-1 to TRBJ1-1, with a tentative D call TRBD1 (5 bases). This CDR3 is built from 12 residues. V lost 6 bases, J lost 8 bases, and 16 bases lay in between. CDR1 and CDR2 (germline): DFQATT, SNEGSKA (reference sequence).

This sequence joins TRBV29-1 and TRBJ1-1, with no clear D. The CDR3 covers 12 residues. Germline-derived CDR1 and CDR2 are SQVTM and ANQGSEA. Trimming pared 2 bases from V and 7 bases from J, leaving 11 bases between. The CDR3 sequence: CSVEPSAIEAFF. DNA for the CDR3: TGCAGCGTTGAACCCTCGGCCATTGAAGCTTTCTTT.

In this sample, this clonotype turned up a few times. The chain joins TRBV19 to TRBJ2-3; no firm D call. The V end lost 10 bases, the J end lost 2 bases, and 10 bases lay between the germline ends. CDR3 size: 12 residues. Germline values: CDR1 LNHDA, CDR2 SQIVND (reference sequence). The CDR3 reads CATTAPTDTQYF. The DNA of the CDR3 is TGTGCCACCACAGCCCCCACAGATACGCAGTATTTT. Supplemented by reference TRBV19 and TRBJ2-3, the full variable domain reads DGGITQSPKYLFRKEGQNVTLSCEQNLNHDAMYWYRQDPGQGLRLIYYSQIVNDFQKGDIAEGYSVSREKKESFPLTVTSAQKNPTAFYLCATTAPTDTQYFGPGTRLTVL.

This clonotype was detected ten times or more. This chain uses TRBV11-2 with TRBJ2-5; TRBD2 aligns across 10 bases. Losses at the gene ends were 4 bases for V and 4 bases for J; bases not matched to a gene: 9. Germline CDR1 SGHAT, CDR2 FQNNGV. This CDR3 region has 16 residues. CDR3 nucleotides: TGTGCCAGCAGCTCCCTGGGTAGCGGGGGGCGAGAGACCCAGTACTTC. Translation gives CASSSLGSGGRETQYF.

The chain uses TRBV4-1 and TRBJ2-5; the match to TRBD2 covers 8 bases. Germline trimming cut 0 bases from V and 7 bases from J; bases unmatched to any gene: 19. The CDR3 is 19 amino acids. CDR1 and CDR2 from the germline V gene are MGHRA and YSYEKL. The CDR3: CASSQEPQTIAGSYGTQYF. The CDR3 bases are TGCGCCAGCAGCCAAGAACCCCAGACGATAGCGGGATCTTATGGGACCCAGTACTTC.

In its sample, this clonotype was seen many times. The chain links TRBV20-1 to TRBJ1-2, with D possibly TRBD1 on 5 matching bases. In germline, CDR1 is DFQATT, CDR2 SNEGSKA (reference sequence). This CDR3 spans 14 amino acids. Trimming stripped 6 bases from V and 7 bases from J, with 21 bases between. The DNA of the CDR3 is TGCAGTGCGAGGGACCGACAATCTACGGGTGGCTACACCTTC. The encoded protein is CSARDRQSTGGYTF.

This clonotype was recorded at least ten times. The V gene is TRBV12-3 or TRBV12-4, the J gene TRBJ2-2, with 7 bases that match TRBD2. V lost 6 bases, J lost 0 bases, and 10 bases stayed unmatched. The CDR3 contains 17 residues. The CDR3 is CASSYALTSTNTGELFF. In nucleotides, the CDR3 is TGTGCCAGCAGCTACGCCTTGACTAGCACGAACACCGGGGAGCTGTTTTTT.

As DNA, the CDR3 is TGCAGTGCTAGCAGGAGCACAGATACGCAGTATTTT. This encodes CSASRSTDTQYF. The chain joins TRBV20-1 to TRBJ2-3; D unresolved. There are 12 residues in the CDR3. With 3 bases removed from V and 0 bases from J, the gap between germline ends came to 4 bases. CDR1 is DFQATT, CDR2 SNEGSKA, per germline (reference sequence).

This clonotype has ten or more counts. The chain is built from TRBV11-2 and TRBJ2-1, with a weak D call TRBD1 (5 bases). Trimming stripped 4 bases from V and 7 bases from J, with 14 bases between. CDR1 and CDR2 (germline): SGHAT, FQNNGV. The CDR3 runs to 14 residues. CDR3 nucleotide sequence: TGTGCCAGCAGCTCGCCCCAAGGGGTAAATGAGCAGTTCTTC. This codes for CASSSPQGVNEQFF.

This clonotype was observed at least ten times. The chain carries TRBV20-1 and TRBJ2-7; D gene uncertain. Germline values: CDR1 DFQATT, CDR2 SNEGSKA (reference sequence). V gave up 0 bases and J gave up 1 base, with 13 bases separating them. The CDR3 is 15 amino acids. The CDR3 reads CSARDVSRPSYEQYF. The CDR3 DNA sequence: TGCAGTGCTAGAGATGTTTCTCGGCCTTCCTACGAGCAGTACTTC.

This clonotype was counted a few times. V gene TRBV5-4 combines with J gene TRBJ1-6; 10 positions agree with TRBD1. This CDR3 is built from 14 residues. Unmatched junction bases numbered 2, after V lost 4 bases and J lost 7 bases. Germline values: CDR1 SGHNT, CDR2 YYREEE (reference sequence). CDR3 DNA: TGTGCCAGCAGCCCGGGACAGGGGAATTCACCCCTCCACTTT. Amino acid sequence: CASSPGQGNSPLHF.

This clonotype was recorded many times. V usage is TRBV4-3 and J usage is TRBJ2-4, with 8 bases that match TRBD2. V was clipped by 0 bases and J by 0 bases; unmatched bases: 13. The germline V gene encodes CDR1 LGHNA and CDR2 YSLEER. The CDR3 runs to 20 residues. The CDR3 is CASSQDFLLRSGRAKNIQYF. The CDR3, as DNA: TGCGCCAGCAGCCAAGATTTTCTACTGAGGAGCGGGAGAGCCAAAAACATTCAGTACTTC.

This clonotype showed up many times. In DNA form, the CDR3 reads TGCAGTGCTAGAGCGGGGACAGCCGAGTCCTACAATGAGCAGTTCTTC. It is translated as CSARAGTAESYNEQFF. The chain joins TRBV20-1 to TRBJ2-1; TRBD1 matches 7 bases. The CDR3 spans 16 residues. From germline, CDR1 is DFQATT and CDR2 SNEGSKA (reference sequence). V dropped 1 base and J dropped 1; count of bases not matched to a gene: 7.